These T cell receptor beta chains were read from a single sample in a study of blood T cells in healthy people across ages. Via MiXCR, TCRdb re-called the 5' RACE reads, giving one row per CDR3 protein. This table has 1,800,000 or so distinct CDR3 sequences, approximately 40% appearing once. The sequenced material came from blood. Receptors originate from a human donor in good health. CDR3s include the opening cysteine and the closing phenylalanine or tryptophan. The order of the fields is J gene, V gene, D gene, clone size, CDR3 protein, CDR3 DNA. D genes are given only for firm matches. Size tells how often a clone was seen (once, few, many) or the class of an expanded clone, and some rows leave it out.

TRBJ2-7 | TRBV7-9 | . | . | CASSLPPRDEQYF | TGTGCCAGCAGCCTACCCCCCCGTGACGAGCAGTACTTC
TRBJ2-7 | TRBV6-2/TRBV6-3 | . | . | CASSYAEGYEQYF | TGTGCCAGCAGTTACGCGGAGGGCTACGAGCAGTACTTC
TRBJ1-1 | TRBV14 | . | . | CASSQDWVEAFF | TGTGCCAGCAGCCAAGATTGGGTGGAAGCTTTCTTT
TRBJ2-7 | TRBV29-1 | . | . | CGVEGDRRNEQYF | TGCGGCGTTGAAGGCGACAGGCGGAACGAGCAGTACTTC
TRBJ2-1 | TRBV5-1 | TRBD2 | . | CASRRTSGSSYNEQFF | TGCGCCAGCAGACGGACTAGTGGTAGCTCCTACAATGAGCAGTTCTTC
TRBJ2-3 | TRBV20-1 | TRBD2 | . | CSARDLGTSGNTQYF | TGCAGTGCTAGAGATCTTGGGACTAGCGGAAATACGCAGTATTTT
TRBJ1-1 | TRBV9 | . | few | CASSVSGRHTEAFF | TGTGCCAGCAGCGTATCGGGACGGCACACTGAAGCTTTCTTT
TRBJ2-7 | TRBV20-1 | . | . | CSASGGGFLGYEQYF | TGCAGTGCTAGTGGTGGAGGGTTTCTCGGCTACGAGCAGTACTTC
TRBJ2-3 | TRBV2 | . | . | CARLNSSTDTQYF | TGTGCCCGATTGAACTCATCCACAGATACGCAGTATTTT
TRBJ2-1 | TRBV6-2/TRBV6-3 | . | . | CASSYSGGRVEQFF | TGTGCCAGCAGTTACTCGGGGGGCCGCGTTGAGCAGTTCTTC
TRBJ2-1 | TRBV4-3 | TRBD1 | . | CASSGQGASNEQFF | TGCGCCAGCAGCGGACAGGGGGCGTCCAATGAGCAGTTCTTC
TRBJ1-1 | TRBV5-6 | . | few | CASTETGSDTEAFF | TGTGCCAGCACCGAAACAGGGTCGGACACTGAAGCTTTCTTT
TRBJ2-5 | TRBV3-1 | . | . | CAASRGSSTTMGEQYF | TGTGCCGCGTCCCGGGGGAGCAGTACCACGATGGGGGAGCAGTACTTC
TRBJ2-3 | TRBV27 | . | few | CASTTRQGTDTQYF | TGTGCCAGCACCACAAGACAGGGCACAGATACGCAGTATTTT
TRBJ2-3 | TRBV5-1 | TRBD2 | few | CASSNLPTSGGFTDTQYF | TGCGCCAGCAGCAACCTCCCAACTAGCGGGGGGTTCACAGATACGCAGTATTTT
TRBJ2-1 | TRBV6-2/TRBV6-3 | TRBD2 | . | CASSYLAGGRDEQFF | TGTGCCAGCAGTTATCTAGCGGGGGGGAGGGATGAGCAGTTCTTC
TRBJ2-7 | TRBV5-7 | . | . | CASSPSIRDWEFYEQYF | TGTGCCAGCAGCCCTAGTATACGGGACTGGGAATTCTACGAGCAGTACTTC
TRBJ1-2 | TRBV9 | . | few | CASNRDINYGYTF | TGTGCCAGCAACCGAGATATTAACTATGGCTACACCTTC
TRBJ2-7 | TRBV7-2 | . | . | CASSASPGREQYF | TGTGCCAGCAGCGCCAGTCCTGGGCGAGAGCAGTACTTC
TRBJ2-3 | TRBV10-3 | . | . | CAISRSQRDTQYF | TGTGCCATCTCTCGTAGCCAGAGGGATACGCAGTATTTT
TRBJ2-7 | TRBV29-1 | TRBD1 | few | CSVEGSDRGLFEQYF | TGCAGCGTTGAAGGGTCTGACAGGGGGTTATTCGAGCAGTACTTC
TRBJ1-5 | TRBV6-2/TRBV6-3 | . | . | CASRGDRGNQPQHF | TGTGCCAGCAGAGGGGACCGAGGCAATCAGCCCCAGCATTTT
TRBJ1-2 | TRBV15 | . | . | CATSRDRRVRYGYTF | TGTGCCACCAGCAGAGATCGGAGGGTTCGCTATGGCTACACCTTC
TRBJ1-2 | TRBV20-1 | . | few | CSARDASGTGYTF | TGCAGTGCTAGAGATGCGTCAGGGACTGGCTACACCTTC
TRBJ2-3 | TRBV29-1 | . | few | CGVERGNSADTQYF | TGCGGCGTTGAGAGGGGCAACTCGGCGGATACACAGTATTTT
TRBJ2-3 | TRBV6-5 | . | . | CASSADIPTDTQYF | TGTGCCAGCAGTGCGGACATCCCCACAGATACGCAGTATTTT
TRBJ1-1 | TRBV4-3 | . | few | CASRLQGVNTEAFF | TGCGCCAGCAGATTACAGGGAGTCAACACTGAAGCTTTCTTT
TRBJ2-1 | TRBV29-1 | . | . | CSALVPPRGLNEQFF | TGCAGCGCACTTGTCCCGCCCCGGGGGCTCAATGAGCAGTTCTTC
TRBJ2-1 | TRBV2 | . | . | CASSADPPGNEQFF | TGTGCCAGCAGTGCGGACCCGCCAGGCAATGAGCAGTTCTTC
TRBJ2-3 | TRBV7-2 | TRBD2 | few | CASSLRAGGRDTQYF | TGTGCCAGCAGCTTACGAGCGGGGGGGCGGGATACGCAGTATTTT
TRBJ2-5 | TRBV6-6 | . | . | CASSYSFGEETQYF | TGTGCCAGCAGTTACTCATTTGGAGAAGAGACCCAGTACTTC
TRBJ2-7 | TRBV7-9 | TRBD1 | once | CASSLDRGHYYEQYF | TGTGCCAGCAGCTTAGACAGGGGGCATTACTACGAGCAGTACTTC
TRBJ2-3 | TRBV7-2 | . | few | CASTVYSTDTQYF | TGTGCCAGTACAGTTTATAGCACAGATACGCAGTATTTT
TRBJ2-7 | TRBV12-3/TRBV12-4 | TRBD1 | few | CVSSLLGQGSYEQYF | TGTGTCAGCAGTCTACTCGGACAGGGCTCCTACGAGCAGTACTTC
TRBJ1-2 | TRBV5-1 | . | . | CASSTSGVRYGYTF | TGCGCCAGCAGCACCTCAGGGGTGCGGTATGGCTACACCTTC
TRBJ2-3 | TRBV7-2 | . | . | CASSTSDKYTDTQYF | TGTGCCAGCAGCACCTCGGACAAGTACACAGATACGCAGTATTTT
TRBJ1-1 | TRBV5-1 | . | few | CASSLGGLGNTEAFF | TGCGCCAGCAGCTTGGGAGGGCTCGGGAACACTGAAGCTTTCTTT
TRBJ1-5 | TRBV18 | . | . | CASSLTVLSNQPQHF | TGTGCCAGCTCCCTCACGGTCTTAAGCAATCAGCCCCAGCATTTT
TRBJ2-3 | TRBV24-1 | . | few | CATSVRSTDTRYF | TGTGCCACCAGTGTACGGAGCACAGATACGCGGTATTTT
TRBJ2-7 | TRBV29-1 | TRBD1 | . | CSAQGTGIYEQYF | TGCAGCGCACAAGGGACAGGGATCTACGAGCAGTACTTC